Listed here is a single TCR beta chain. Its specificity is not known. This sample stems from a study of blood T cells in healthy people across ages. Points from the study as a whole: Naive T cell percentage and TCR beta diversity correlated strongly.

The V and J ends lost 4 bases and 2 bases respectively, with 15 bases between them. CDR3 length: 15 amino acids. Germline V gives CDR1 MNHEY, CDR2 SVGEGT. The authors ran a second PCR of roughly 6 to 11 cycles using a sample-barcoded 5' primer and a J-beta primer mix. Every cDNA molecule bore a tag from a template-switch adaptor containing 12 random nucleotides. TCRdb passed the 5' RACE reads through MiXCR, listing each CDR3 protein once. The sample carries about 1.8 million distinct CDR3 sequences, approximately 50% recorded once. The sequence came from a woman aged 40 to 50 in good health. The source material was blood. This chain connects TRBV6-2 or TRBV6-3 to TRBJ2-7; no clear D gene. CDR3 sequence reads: CASSWSEVGAYEQYF. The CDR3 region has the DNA TGTGCCAGCAGTTGGTCTGAGGTTGGGGCCTACGAGCAGTACTTC.